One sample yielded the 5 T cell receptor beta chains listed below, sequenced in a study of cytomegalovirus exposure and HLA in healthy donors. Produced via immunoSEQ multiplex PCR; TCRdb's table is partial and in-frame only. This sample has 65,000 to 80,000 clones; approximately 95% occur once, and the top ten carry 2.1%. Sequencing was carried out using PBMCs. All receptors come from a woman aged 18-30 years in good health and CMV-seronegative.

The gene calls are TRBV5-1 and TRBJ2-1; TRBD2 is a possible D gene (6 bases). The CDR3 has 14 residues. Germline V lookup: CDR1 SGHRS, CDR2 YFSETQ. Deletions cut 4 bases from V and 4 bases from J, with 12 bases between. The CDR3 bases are TGCGCCAGCAGCCCCTCCGGGGGATACAATGAGCAGTTCTTC. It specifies CASSPSGGYNEQFF. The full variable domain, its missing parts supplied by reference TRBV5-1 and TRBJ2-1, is KAGVTQTPRYLIKTRGQQVTLSCSPISGHRSVSWYQQTPGQGLQFLFEYFSETQRNKGNFPGRFSGRQFSNSRSEMNVSTLELGDSALYLCASSPSGGYNEQFFGPGTRLTVL.

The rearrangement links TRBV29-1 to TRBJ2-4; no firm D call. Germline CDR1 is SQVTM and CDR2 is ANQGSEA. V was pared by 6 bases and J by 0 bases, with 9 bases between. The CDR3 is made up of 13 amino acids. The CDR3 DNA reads TGCAGCGTCACTCAAATAGCCAAAAACATTCAGTACTTC. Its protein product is CSVTQIAKNIQYF.

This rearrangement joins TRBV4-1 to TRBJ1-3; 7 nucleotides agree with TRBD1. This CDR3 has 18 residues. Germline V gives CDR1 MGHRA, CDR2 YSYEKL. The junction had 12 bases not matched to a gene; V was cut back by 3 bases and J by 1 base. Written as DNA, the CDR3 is TGCGCCAGCAGCCAGCACTTGGGGGACAGCCCTTCTGGAAACACCATATATTTT. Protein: CASSQHLGDSPSGNTIYF.

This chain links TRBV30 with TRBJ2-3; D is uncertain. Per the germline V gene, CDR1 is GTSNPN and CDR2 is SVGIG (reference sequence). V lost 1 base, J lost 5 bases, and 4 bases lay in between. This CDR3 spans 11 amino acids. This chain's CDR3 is CAWSARDTQYF. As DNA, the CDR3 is TGTGCCTGGAGTGCCAGAGATACGCAGTATTTT.

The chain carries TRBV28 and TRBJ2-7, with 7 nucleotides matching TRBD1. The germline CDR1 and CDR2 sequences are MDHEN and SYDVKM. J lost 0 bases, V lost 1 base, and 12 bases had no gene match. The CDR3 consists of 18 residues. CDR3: CASSLSLLVGQPSYEQYF. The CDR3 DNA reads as TGTGCCAGCAGTTTATCGTTGCTTGTGGGACAGCCCTCCTACGAGCAGTACTTC.